A selection of T cell receptor beta chains follows, all from one sample in a study of human T cells and chemical hapten exposure. TCRdb analysed the RACE reads with MiXCR anew, one entry per CDR3 protein. The table lists 95,000 to 150,000 distinct CDR3 sequences, roughly an eighth of them singletons. Specimen: whole blood, collected in connection with sensitization to the hapten diphenylcyclopropenone (DPC). The receptors were gathered from a man between 18 and 35 years old with alopecia areata. Some clones in this sample may be carry-over from other donors' samples. CDR3s include the opening cysteine and the closing phenylalanine or tryptophan. The D gene is left open where the match is weak. Size tells how often a clone was seen (once, few, many) or the class of an expanded clone, and some rows leave it out.

TRBV7-9	many	-	TRBJ1-5	CASSSTLRQSNQPQHF	TGTGCCAGCAGCTCAACGCTCCGACAGAGCAATCAGCCCCAGCATTTT
TRBV12-5	few	-	TRBJ1-1	CASGSGTGAFF	TGTGCTAGTGGCTCCGGGACGGGAGCTTTCTTT
TRBV3-1	few	-	TRBJ2-4	CASTQEGGAKNIQYF	TGTGCCAGCACCCAAGAGGGGGGAGCCAAAAACATTCAGTACTTC
TRBV4-2	many	-	TRBJ1-2	CASSQDFSGFYGYTF	TGTGCCAGCAGCCAAGATTTTTCGGGATTCTATGGCTACACCTTC
TRBV12-3/TRBV12-4	-	-	TRBJ1-5	CASSLDSTGPQHF	TGTGCCAGCAGTTTGGACAGCACAGGGCCCCAGCATTTT
TRBV20-1	many	-	TRBJ2-4	CSAEGQSRNIQYF	TGCAGTGCGGAGGGACAGAGCAGAAACATTCAGTACTTC
TRBV12-3/TRBV12-4	-	-	TRBJ2-3	CASSLTGGGDTQYF	TGTGCCAGCAGTTTGACCGGGGGCGGAGATACGCAGTATTTT
TRBV4-1	-	-	TRBJ2-7	CASSQEYPPNKQYF	TGCGCCAGCAGCCAAGAATATCCCCCCAACAAGCAGTACTTC
TRBV3-1	few	-	TRBJ1-2	CASTSHAATYGYTF	TGTGCCAGCACCTCCCATGCAGCAACCTATGGCTACACCTTC
TRBV20-1	few	-	TRBJ1-2	CSASAGGLSYGYTF	TGCAGTGCTAGTGCCGGGGGGCTATCCTATGGCTACACCTTC
TRBV5-1	many	TRBD1	TRBJ1-4	CASSSQTGARDEKLFF	TGCGCCAGCAGCTCTCAGACAGGGGCGAGGGATGAAAAACTGTTTTTT
TRBV5-1	-	-	TRBJ1-2	CASSLAPGENLNYGYTF	TGCGCCAGCAGCTTGGCCCCCGGGGAGAATCTTAACTATGGCTACACCTTC
TRBV29-1	few	-	TRBJ1-1	CSVVVFSSPNTEAFF	TGCAGCGTTGTAGTATTTTCGTCCCCGAACACTGAAGCTTTCTTT
TRBV7-9	-	-	TRBJ1-4	CASSLGGITEKLFF	TGTGCCAGCAGCTTAGGGGGGATAACTGAAAAACTGTTTTTT
TRBV28	-	TRBD1	TRBJ2-5	CASSRRTGVETQYF	TGTGCCAGCAGTAGGCGGACAGGGGTAGAGACCCAGTACTTC
TRBV20-1	-	-	TRBJ1-4	CSVNPRKEIMFF	TGCAGTGTTAATCCTAGGAAGGAGATAATGTTTTTT
TRBV7-2	-	-	TRBJ1-4	CASSPGTQLGVNEKLFF	TGTGCCAGCAGCCCCGGGACACAACTTGGAGTTAATGAAAAACTGTTTTTT
TRBV20-1	-	TRBD1	TRBJ2-3	CCAKLGTGLADTQYF	TGCTGTGCTAAACTAGGGACAGGGTTGGCAGATACGCAGTATTTT
TRBV12-3/TRBV12-4	-	TRBD1	TRBJ2-4	CASSSGTGLKNIQYF	TGTGCCAGCAGTTCCGGGACAGGGCTAAAAAACATTCAGTACTTC
TRBV6-4	-	-	TRBJ1-1	CASSDSPDMNTEAFF	TGTGCCAGCAGTGACTCTCCAGATATGAACACTGAAGCTTTCTTT
TRBV5-4	-	TRBD1	TRBJ1-1	CASDDRGKNTEAFF	TGTGCCAGCGATGACAGGGGCAAGAACACTGAAGCTTTCTTT
TRBV7-2	many	-	TRBJ2-7	CASQGSYEQYF	TGTGCCAGCCAGGGGTCATACGAGCAGTACTTC
TRBV19	-	TRBD1	TRBJ1-4	CASRPGQGATRTNEKLFF	TGTGCCAGTAGGCCGGGACAGGGGGCGACGAGAACTAATGAAAAACTGTTTTTT
TRBV5-1	few	-	TRBJ1-6	CASSGGSYNSPLHF	TGCGCCAGCAGCGGGGGCTCCTATAATTCACCCCTCCACTTT
TRBV15	-	-	TRBJ1-1	CATSRPQDSTEAFF	TGTGCCACCAGCAGACCACAGGATAGCACTGAAGCTTTCTTT
TRBV9	-	-	TRBJ2-3	CASSVVGRGTDTQYF	TGTGCCAGCAGCGTAGTGGGCAGAGGCACAGATACGCAGTATTTT
TRBV9	-	TRBD2	TRBJ2-3	CASSDTYSGLATSTDTQYF	TGTGCCAGCAGCGATACGTATTCAGGACTAGCAACTAGCACAGATACGCAGTATTTT
TRBV4-1	many	TRBD2	TRBJ2-1	CASSLGLAGGPVNEQFF	TGCGCCAGCAGCCTCGGACTAGCGGGGGGGCCAGTCAATGAGCAGTTCTTC
TRBV7-9	-	-	TRBJ2-3	CASSLVPATSTDTQYF	TGTGCCAGCAGCTTAGTGCCCGCAACTAGCACAGATACGCAGTATTTT
TRBV12-3/TRBV12-4	few	-	TRBJ1-5	CASSLFRHRLRGNQPQHF	TGTGCCAGCAGTTTATTTAGGCACCGTTTAAGAGGCAATCAGCCCCAGCATTTT
TRBV9	-	-	TRBJ2-5	CASSVGPEQETQYF	TGTGCCAGCAGCGTAGGGCCGGAGCAAGAGACCCAGTACTTC
TRBV28	-	-	TRBJ2-7	CASTMGAFLHF	TGTGCCAGCACCATGGGTGCGTTCCTACACTTC
TRBV6-2/TRBV6-3	-	-	TRBJ2-3	CASIGGFTDTQYF	TGTGCCAGCATTGGGGGCTTCACAGATACGCAGTATTTT
TRBV7-9	many	-	TRBJ1-1	CASKVRAETEAFF	TGTGCCAGCAAGGTGAGGGCTGAGACTGAAGCTTTCTTT
TRBV20-1	-	-	TRBJ1-1	CSASTTNTEAFF	TGCAGTGCTAGTACGACGAACACTGAAGCTTTCTTT
TRBV20-1	many	TRBD1	TRBJ2-3	CSAPGTGGSTDTQYF	TGCAGTGCCCCCGGGACAGGCGGAAGCACAGATACGCAGTATTTT
TRBV18	-	-	TRBJ2-2	CASSAQGGTNTGELFF	TGTGCCAGCTCAGCACAGGGGGGGACGAACACCGGGGAGCTGTTTTTT
TRBV14	-	-	TRBJ2-3	CASSQDIGLDTQYF	TGTGCCAGCAGCCAAGATATCGGCTTAGATACGCAGTATTTT
TRBV7-3	few	TRBD1	TRBJ2-1	CASSVDRAPGFSYNEQFF	TGTGCCAGCAGCGTGGACAGGGCCCCAGGATTTTCCTACAATGAGCAGTTCTTC
TRBV28	-	-	TRBJ2-7	CDSSPPQQGEYF	TGTGACAGCAGTCCCCCCCAACAGGGAGAGTACTTC
TRBV7-8	few	-	TRBJ2-1	CASSRSRGNNEQFF	TGTGCCAGCAGTCGTTCTAGAGGGAACAATGAGCAGTTCTTC
TRBV25-1	few	TRBD1	TRBJ1-1	CASTGTGALNTEAFF	TGTGCCAGCACCGGGACAGGGGCCTTGAACACTGAAGCTTTCTTT
TRBV21-1	few	-	TRBJ2-2	CASNTTGQGTGELFF	TGTGCCAGCAATACGACGGGACAGGGAACCGGGGAGCTGTTTTTT
TRBV6-1	few	TRBD1	TRBJ2-2	CASPRQGITASTGELFF	TGTGCCAGCCCTCGACAGGGAATAACCGCCAGCACCGGGGAGCTGTTTTTT
TRBV19	-	-	TRBJ2-7	CASSTSGTVLDEQYF	TGTGCCAGTAGTACCTCCGGGACCGTCTTGGACGAGCAGTACTTC
TRBV6-5	few	-	TRBJ2-1	CASGDRFYNEQFF	TGTGCCAGCGGTGACAGATTCTACAATGAGCAGTTCTTC
TRBV12-2	-	-	TRBJ1-3	CASRLAGGQTRSGNTIYF	TGTGCAAGTCGCTTAGCGGGAGGACAGACCCGCTCTGGAAACACCATATATTTT
TRBV29-1	-	-	TRBJ2-3	CSADWTGTDTQYF	TGCAGCGCTGACTGGACAGGCACAGATACGCAGTATTTT
TRBV5-1	-	TRBD2	TRBJ2-3	CASRLAGALTDTQYF	TGCGCCAGCAGGTTAGCGGGGGCCCTCACAGATACGCAGTATTTT
TRBV29-1	once	-	TRBJ1-1	CSAPSMSGLAGTEAFF	TGCAGCGCCCCGAGTATGTCAGGGCTGGCGGGGACTGAAGCTTTCTTT
TRBV6-1	-	-	TRBJ2-2	CASSEAGDTGELFF	TGTGCCAGCAGTGAAGCAGGGGATACCGGGGAGCTGTTTTTT
TRBV6-5	few	-	TRBJ2-7	CVSRGGTNSYEQYF	TGTGTCAGCAGAGGGGGGACAAACTCCTACGAGCAGTACTTC